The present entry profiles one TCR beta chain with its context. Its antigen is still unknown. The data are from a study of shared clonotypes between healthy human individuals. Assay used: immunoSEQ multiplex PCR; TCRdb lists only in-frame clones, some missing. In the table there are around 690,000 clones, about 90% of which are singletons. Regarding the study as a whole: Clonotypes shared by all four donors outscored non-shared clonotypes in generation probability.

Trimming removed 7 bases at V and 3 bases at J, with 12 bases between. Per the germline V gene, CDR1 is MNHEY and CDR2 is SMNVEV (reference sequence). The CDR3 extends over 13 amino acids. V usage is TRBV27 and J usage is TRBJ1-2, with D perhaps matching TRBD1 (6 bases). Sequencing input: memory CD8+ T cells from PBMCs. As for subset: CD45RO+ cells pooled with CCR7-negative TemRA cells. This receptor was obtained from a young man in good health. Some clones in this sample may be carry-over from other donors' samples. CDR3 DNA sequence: TGTGCCAGCAAACCTACAGGGCACTATGGCTACACCTTC. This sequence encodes CASKPTGHYGYTF.